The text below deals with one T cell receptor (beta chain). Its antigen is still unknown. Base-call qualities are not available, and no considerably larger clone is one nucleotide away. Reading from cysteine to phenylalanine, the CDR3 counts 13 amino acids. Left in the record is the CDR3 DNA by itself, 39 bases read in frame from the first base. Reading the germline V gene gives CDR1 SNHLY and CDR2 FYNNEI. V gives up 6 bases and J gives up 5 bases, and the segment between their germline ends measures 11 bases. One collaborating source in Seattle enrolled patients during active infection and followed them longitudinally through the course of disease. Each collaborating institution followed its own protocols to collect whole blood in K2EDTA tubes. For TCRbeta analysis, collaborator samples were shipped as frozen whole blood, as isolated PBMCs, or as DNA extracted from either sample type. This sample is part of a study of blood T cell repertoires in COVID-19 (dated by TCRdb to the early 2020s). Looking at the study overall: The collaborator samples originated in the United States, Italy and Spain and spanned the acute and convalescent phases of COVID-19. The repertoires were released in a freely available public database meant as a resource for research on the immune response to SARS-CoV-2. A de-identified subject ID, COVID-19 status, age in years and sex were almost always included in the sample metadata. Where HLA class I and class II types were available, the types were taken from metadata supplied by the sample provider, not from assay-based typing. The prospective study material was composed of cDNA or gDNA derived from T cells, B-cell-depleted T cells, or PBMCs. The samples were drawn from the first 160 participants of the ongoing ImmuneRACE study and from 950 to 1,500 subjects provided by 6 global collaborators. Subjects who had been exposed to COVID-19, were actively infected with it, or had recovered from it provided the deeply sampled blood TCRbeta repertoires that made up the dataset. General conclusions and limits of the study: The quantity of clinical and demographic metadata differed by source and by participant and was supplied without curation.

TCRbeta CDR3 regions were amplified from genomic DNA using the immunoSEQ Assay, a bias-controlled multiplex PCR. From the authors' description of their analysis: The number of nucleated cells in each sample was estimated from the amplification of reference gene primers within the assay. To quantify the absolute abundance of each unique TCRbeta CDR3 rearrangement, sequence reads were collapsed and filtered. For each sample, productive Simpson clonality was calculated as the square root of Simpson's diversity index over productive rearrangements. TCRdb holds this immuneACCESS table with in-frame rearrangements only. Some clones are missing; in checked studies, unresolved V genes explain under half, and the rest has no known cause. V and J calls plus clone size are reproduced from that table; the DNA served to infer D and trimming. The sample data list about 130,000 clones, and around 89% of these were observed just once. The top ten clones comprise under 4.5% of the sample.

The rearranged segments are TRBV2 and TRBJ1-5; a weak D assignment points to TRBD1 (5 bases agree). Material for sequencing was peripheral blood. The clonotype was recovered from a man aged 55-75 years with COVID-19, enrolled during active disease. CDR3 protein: CASRERGDQPQHF. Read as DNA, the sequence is TGTGCCAGCAGAGAGCGGGGGGATCAGCCCCAGCATTTT.